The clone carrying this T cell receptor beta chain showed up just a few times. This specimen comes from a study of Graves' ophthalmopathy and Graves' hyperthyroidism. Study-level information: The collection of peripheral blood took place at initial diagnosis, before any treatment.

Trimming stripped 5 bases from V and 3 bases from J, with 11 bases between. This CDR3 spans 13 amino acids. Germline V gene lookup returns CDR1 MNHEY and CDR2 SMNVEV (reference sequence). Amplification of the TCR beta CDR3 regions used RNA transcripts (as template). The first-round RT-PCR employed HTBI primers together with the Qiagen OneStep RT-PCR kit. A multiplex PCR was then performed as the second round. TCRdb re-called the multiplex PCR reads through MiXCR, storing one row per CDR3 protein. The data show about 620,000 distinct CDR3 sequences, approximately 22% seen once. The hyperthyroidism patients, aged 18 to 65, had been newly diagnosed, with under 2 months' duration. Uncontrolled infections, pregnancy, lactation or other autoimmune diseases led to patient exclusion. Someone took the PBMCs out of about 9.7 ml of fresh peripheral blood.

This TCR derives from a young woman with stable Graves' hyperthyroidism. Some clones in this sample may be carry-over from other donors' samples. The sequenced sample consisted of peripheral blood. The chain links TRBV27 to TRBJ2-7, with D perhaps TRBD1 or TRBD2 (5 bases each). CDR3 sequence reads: CASSLGTNYEQYF. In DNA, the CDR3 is TGTGCCAGCAGTCTCGGGACCAACTACGAGCAGTACTTC.